What follows are 26 T cell receptor beta chains derived from one specimen sequenced in a study of blood T cell repertoires in COVID-19. Sequenced by immunoSEQ multiplex PCR; TCRdb stores in-frame clones only, minus some. Counted here are about 71,000 clones, approximately 89% occurring once; the ten biggest clones make up roughly 2.3%. The source material was peripheral blood. Every receptor here comes from a human donor in a cohort sampled during active COVID-19.

The rearrangement joins TRBV4-1 to TRBJ1-4; possibly TRBD1 for D (5 bases). This CDR3 is 15 amino acids long. Germline assignment: CDR1 MGHRA and CDR2 YSYEKL. V lost 4 bases and J 7 bases, leaving 16 bases between the germline ends. The CDR3: CASSRAGLQGEKLFF. In DNA form, the CDR3 reads TGCGCCAGCAGCCGAGCGGGCCTTCAGGGTGAAAAACTGTTTTTT.

V usage is TRBV28 and J usage is TRBJ2-7, with TRBD2 identical over 10 bases. The CDR3 extends over 15 amino acids. With V trimmed by 7 bases and J by 0 bases, 6 bases remained unmatched. CDR1 and CDR2 (germline): MDHEN, SYDVKM. For the CDR3, the DNA is TGTGCCAGCAAGCGGACTAGCGGCAGCTCCTACGAGCAGTACTTC. Its translation is CASKRTSGSSYEQYF.

CDR3 sequence reads: CASREGTNSPLHF. CDR3 sequence (DNA): TGCGCCAGCAGGGAGGGGACGAATTCACCCCTCCACTTT. V is TRBV5-1 and J is TRBJ1-6; weak D call: TRBD1 (5 bases). The CDR3 runs 13 residues. Germline loops: CDR1 SGHRS, CDR2 YFSETQ. Trimming left V 5 bases short and J 7 bases short, with 10 bases between.

Here the CDR3 reads CAWSVQGIETQYF. DNA of the CDR3: TGTGCCTGGAGTGTGCAGGGGATTGAGACCCAGTACTTC. The rearrangement uses TRBV30 and TRBJ2-5, with D tentatively TRBD1 (6 bases). The ends were cut back, 0 bases at V and 5 bases at J, with 10 bases in the middle. Germline-derived CDR1 and CDR2 are GTSNPN and SVGIG (reference sequence). The CDR3 sequence is 13 residues long.

This chain joins TRBV5-1 and TRBJ1-5; D call uncertain. Trimming shortened V by 0 bases and J by 7 bases, and 8 bases separated the two germline ends. The CDR3 is made up of 13 amino acids. Germline lookup yields CDR1 SGHRS and CDR2 YFSETQ. In DNA form, the CDR3 reads TGCGCCAGCAGCTTGGAAGGGAGCCAGCCCCAGCATTTT. Protein sequence: CASSLEGSQPQHF. The complete variable domain, with remaining parts taken from reference TRBV5-1 and TRBJ1-5, reads KAGVTQTPRYLIKTRGQQVTLSCSPISGHRSVSWYQQTPGQGLQFLFEYFSETQRNKGNFPGRFSGRQFSNSRSEMNVSTLELGDSALYLCASSLEGSQPQHFGDGTRLSIL.

J is TRBJ2-7 and V is TRBV6-1; 11 nucleotides match TRBD2. The V and J ends lost 3 bases and 6 bases, in that order; junction bases with no gene match: 7. This CDR3 has 15 amino acids. The V gene's germline CDR1 is MNHNS and CDR2 SASEGT. This CDR3 reads CASSDATSGRREQYF. CDR3 sequence (DNA): TGTGCCAGCAGTGACGCAACTAGCGGGAGACGCGAGCAGTACTTC.

The rearrangement uses TRBV28 and TRBJ2-5; 8 positions match TRBD2. This CDR3 is 14 amino acids long. With V trimmed by 6 bases and J by 4 bases, 7 bases remained unmatched. Per germline, CDR1 MDHEN and CDR2 SYDVKM. CDR3 protein: CASRVGGGGETQYF. The CDR3 DNA sequence: TGTGCCAGCAGGGTCGGGGGGGGTGGAGAGACCCAGTACTTC. Variable domain in full (rest from reference TRBV28 and TRBJ2-5): DVKVTQSSRYLVKRTGEKVFLECVQDMDHENMFWYRQDPGLGLRLIYFSYDVKMKEKGDIPEGYSVSREKKERFSLILESASTNQTSMYLCASRVGGGGETQYFGPGTRLLVL.

This chain uses TRBV11-2 with TRBJ1-1, with D perhaps matching TRBD1 (5 bases). The V gene lost 6 bases and the J gene lost 1 base, with 12 bases spanning the gap. Germline CDR1 is SGHAT and CDR2 is FQNNGV. CDR3 length: 14 amino acids. DNA of the CDR3: TGTGCCAGCAGATTTAGTGGACAGAACACTGAAGCTTTCTTT. Its translation: CASRFSGQNTEAFF.

This rearrangement joins TRBV11-2 to TRBJ2-7; D is ambiguous. This CDR3 comprises 13 residues. Trimming took 0 bases from V and 3 from J, leaving 6 bases between them. CDR1 and CDR2 from the germline V gene are SGHAT and FQNNGV. The CDR3 here is CASSLDAGYEQYF. Here the CDR3 DNA reads TGTGCCAGCAGCTTAGATGCAGGCTACGAGCAGTACTTC.

The chain recombines TRBV5-1 with TRBJ1-2; 9 nucleotides match TRBD1. J was trimmed by 4 bases and V by 5 bases; bases with no gene match: 6. Germline values: CDR1 SGHRS, CDR2 YFSETQ. The CDR3 runs 14 residues. This CDR3 reads CASRRDRDFYGYTF. DNA for the CDR3: TGCGCCAGCAGACGGGACAGGGACTTCTATGGCTACACCTTC.

The chain carries TRBV6-4 and TRBJ2-1; 8 nucleotides line up with TRBD2. Germline assignment: CDR1 MRHNA and CDR2 SNTAGT. This CDR3 is 15 amino acids long. V lost 6 bases to trimming and J lost 3 bases; unmatched junction nucleotides: 7. Written as DNA, the CDR3 is TGTGCCAGCAGCTCAGCGGGAGAGGGCTACAATGAGCAGTTCTTC. This sequence encodes CASSSAGEGYNEQFF.

The chain uses TRBV24-1 and TRBJ1-1; D unclear. V dropped 4 bases and J dropped 0 bases, with 5 bases sitting between them. The germline CDR1 and CDR2 sequences are KGHDR and SFDVKD. The CDR3 runs 13 residues. DNA for the CDR3: TGTGCCACCAGTGAGGCTTTGAACACTGAAGCTTTCTTT. As protein: CATSEALNTEAFF.

This chain links TRBV24-1 with TRBJ2-3, with D unclear. This CDR3 is built from 13 residues. Per germline, CDR1 KGHDR and CDR2 SFDVKD. With 3 bases removed from V and 5 bases from J, the gap between germline ends came to 8 bases. CDR3 sequence: CATSDPGIDTQYF. CDR3 nucleotides: TGTGCCACCAGTGATCCAGGTATAGATACGCAGTATTTT.

J is TRBJ1-4 and V is TRBV11-2; D gene ambiguous. Germline CDR1 and CDR2: SGHAT and FQNNGV. The V end lost 3 bases, the J end lost 8 bases, and 16 bases lay between the germline ends. The CDR3 runs 15 residues. DNA of the CDR3: TGTGCCAGCAGCTTTAGAGGACGGGGTGACGAAAAACTGTTTTTT. Its protein is CASSFRGRGDEKLFF.

The chain employs TRBV4-2 and TRBJ2-3, with 9 positions matching TRBD2. Germline loops: CDR1 LGHNA, CDR2 YNFKEQ. Trimming took 6 bases from V and 3 from J; bases not matched to a gene: 4. CDR3 length equals 14 residues. The chain's CDR3 is CASRLAGETDTQYF. Written as DNA, the CDR3 is TGTGCCAGCAGATTAGCGGGGGAGACAGATACGCAGTATTTT.

The gene calls are TRBV5-1 and TRBJ2-5, with D perhaps matching TRBD2 (6 bases). The CDR3 covers 15 residues. V lost 4 bases, J lost 1 base, and 14 bases lay in between. Germline loops: CDR1 SGHRS, CDR2 YFSETQ. The CDR3 loop is CASSPRGPAQETQYF. The CDR3 region has the DNA TGCGCCAGCAGCCCGCGGGGCCCCGCCCAAGAGACCCAGTACTTC.

This sequence joins TRBV4-3 and TRBJ1-2, with 8 positions matching TRBD1. The CDR3 consists of 13 residues. Trimming removed 0 bases from V and 13 bases from J; junction bases left unmatched: 7. Germline loops: CDR1 LGHNA, CDR2 YSLEER. The CDR3 nucleotides are TGCGCCAGCAGCCAAGATCCGGACAGGGCTTCCACCTTC. Protein sequence: CASSQDPDRASTF.

This clone occurred a few times. The chain uses TRBV2 and TRBJ2-1, with 8 positions matching TRBD1. Unmatched junction bases numbered 10, after V lost 7 bases and J lost 2 bases. There are 16 residues in the CDR3. The V gene's germline CDR1 is SNHLY and CDR2 FYNNEI. CDR3 DNA: TGTGCCAGCAACCCCATGGACAGGGTTCCCTACAATGAGCAGTTCTTC. Translation gives CASNPMDRVPYNEQFF.

V gene TRBV5-1 combines with J gene TRBJ1-2; 8 bases agree with TRBD1. The CDR3 has 15 residues. Germline V lookup: CDR1 SGHRS, CDR2 YFSETQ. The J segment lost 8 bases and the V segment lost 1 base, leaving 10 bases of the junction unmatched. This CDR3 reads CASSLQSDRGEGYTF. DNA of the CDR3: TGCGCCAGCAGCTTGCAAAGTGACAGGGGAGAGGGCTACACCTTC.

This rearrangement joins TRBV5-1 to TRBJ2-5; 7 bases agree with TRBD1. Trimming at V came to 4 bases and at J to 5 bases, leaving 11 bases not matched to a gene. The CDR3 sequence is 15 residues long. The germline gives CDR1 SGHRS, CDR2 YFSETQ. The CDR3 spells CASSPRQGRGETQYF. CDR3 in DNA: TGCGCCAGCAGCCCCCGACAGGGAAGAGGGGAGACCCAGTACTTC.

The chain is built from TRBV4-1 and TRBJ1-6; D unclear. CDR3 length: 16 residues. V was shortened by 1 base and J by 11 bases, with 18 bases between the two germline ends. Germline CDR1 MGHRA, CDR2 YSYEKL. CDR3 protein: CASSQVASVAVTPLHF. CDR3 coding DNA: TGCGCCAGCAGCCAAGTCGCCAGCGTCGCGGTGACACCCCTCCACTTT.

This chain uses TRBV28 with TRBJ2-5, with 10 nucleotides matching TRBD1. With V trimmed by 6 bases and J by 9 bases, 10 bases remained unmatched. CDR3 size: 14 residues. Per the germline V gene, CDR1 is MDHEN and CDR2 is SYDVKM. The CDR3 loop is CASRSTGGEGAQYF. The CDR3 DNA reads TGTGCCAGCAGGTCGACAGGGGGCGAGGGGGCCCAGTACTTC.

This clone was counted a few times. The rearrangement links TRBV7-9 to TRBJ1-5; the match to TRBD1 covers 8 bases. Germline V gene data show CDR1 as SEHNR and CDR2 as FQNEAQ (reference sequence). V lost 5 bases and J lost 1; bases outside the gene matches: 4. CDR3 length equals 15 residues. This chain's CDR3 is CASSAQGASNQPQHF. The CDR3 DNA reads TGTGCCAGCAGCGCCCAGGGGGCAAGCAATCAGCCCCAGCATTTT.

CDR3 nucleotides: TGTGCCAGCAGTGAACTAAGCGTCGGAGAAGCTTTCTTT. It yields the protein CASSELSVGEAFF. The V gene is TRBV2, the J gene TRBJ1-1; unclear D gene. CDR3 length equals 13 residues. The V end was cut by 2 bases, the J end by 8 bases, with 12 bases between. The germline CDR1 and CDR2 sequences are SNHLY and FYNNEI.

In nucleotides, the CDR3 is TGCGCCAGCAGCTTGGTAGGGGCCCGCAATCAGCCCCAGCATTTT. Translation gives CASSLVGARNQPQHF. J is TRBJ1-5 and V is TRBV5-1; D perhaps matches TRBD1 (5 bases). V lost 0 bases to trimming and J lost 2 bases, with 9 bases between them. This CDR3 is built from 15 residues. Germline V gene sequence: CDR1 SGHRS, CDR2 YFSETQ.

The rearrangement links TRBV27 to TRBJ1-5, with TRBD1 as a possible D gene (5 bases). This CDR3 is built from 16 residues. The V end was cut by 2 bases, the J end by 1 base, with 12 bases between. Germline loops: CDR1 MNHEY, CDR2 SMNVEV (reference sequence). The CDR3 region is CASSLRTPPSNQPQHF. For the CDR3, the DNA is TGTGCCAGCAGTTTACGGACACCGCCGAGCAATCAGCCCCAGCATTTT.